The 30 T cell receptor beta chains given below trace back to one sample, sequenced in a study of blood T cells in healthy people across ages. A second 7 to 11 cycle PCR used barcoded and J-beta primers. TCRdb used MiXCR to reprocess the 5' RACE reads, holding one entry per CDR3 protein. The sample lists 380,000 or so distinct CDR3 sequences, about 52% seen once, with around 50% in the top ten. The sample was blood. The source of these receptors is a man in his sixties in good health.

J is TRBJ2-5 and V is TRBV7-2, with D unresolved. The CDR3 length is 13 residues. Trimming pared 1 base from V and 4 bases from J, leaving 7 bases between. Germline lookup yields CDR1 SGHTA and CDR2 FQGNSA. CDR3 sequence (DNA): TGTGCCAGCAGCTTAGGGGTTCTAGAGACCCAGTACTTC. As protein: CASSLGVLETQYF.

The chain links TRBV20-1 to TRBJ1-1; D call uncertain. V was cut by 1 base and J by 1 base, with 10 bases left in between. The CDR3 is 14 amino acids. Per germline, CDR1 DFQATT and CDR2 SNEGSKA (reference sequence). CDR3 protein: CSARVAVTNTEAFF. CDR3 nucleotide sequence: TGCAGTGCTAGAGTCGCGGTCACGAACACTGAAGCTTTCTTT.

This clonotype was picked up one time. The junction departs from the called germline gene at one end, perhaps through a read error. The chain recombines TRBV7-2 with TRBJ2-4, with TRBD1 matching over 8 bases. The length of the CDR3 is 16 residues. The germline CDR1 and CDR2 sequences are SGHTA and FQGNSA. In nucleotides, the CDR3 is TGTGCCTGCAGCCGTGACTGGCAGGGGGCCAGTAGCATTCAGTACTTC. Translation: CACSRDWQGASSIQYF.

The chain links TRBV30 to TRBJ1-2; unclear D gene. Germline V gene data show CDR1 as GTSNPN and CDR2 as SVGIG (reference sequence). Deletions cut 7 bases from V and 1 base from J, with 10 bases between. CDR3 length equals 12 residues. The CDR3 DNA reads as TGTGCCTACCTACAGCTTAACTATGGCTACACCTTC. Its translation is CAYLQLNYGYTF. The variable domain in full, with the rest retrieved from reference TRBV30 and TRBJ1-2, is SQTIHQWPATLVQPVGSPLSLECTVEGTSNPNLYWYRQAAGRGLQLLFYSVGIGQISSEVPQNLSASRPQDRQFILSSKKLLLSDSGFYLCAYLQLNYGYTFGSGTRLTVV.

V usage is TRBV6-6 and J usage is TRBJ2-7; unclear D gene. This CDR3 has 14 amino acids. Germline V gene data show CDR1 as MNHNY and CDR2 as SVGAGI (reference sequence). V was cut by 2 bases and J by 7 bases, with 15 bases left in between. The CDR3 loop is CASSYRADQLEQYF. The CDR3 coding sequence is TGTGCCAGCAGTTACCGGGCGGACCAACTAGAGCAGTACTTC.

CDR3 in amino acids: CAISVSPRGDTQYF. As DNA, the CDR3 is TGTGCCATCAGTGTGTCTCCCCGCGGCGATACGCAGTATTTT. The genes are TRBV10-3 and TRBJ2-3; D is undetermined. CDR3 size: 14 residues. V lost 4 bases and J 6 bases, leaving 14 bases between the germline ends. CDR1 is ENHRY, CDR2 SYGVKD, per germline.

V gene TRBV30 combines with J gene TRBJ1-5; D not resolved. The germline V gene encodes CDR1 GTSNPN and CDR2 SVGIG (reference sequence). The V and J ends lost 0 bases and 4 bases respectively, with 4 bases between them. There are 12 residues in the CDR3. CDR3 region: CAWSVGNQPQHF. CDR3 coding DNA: TGTGCCTGGAGTGTTGGGAATCAGCCCCAGCATTTT.

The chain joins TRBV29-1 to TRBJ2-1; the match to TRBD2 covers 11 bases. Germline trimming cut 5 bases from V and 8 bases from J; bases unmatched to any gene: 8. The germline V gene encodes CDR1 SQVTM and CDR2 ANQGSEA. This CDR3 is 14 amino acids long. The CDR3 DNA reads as TGCAGCGTTCCCTCTAGCGGGGGGTATGATGAGCAGTTCTTC. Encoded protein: CSVPSSGGYDEQFF.

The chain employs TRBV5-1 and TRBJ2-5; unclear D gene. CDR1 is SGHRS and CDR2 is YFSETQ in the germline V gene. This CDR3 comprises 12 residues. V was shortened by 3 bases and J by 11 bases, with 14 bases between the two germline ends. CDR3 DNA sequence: TGCGCCAGCAGCTCAGATCTTAATGAGCAGTACTTC. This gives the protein CASSSDLNEQYF.

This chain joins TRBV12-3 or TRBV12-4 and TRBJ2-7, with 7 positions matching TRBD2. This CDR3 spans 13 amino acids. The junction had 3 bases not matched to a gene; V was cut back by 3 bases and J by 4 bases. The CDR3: CASSLRESYEQYF. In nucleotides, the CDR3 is TGTGCCAGCAGTTTGCGGGAGAGTTACGAGCAGTACTTC.

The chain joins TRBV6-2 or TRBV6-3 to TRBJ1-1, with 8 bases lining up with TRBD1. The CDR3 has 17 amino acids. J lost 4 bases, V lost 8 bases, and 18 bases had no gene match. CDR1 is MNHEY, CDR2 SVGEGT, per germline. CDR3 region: CASPTGGIGHRFTEAFF. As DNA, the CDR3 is TGTGCCAGCCCCACAGGGGGGATTGGACACAGGTTCACTGAAGCTTTCTTT.

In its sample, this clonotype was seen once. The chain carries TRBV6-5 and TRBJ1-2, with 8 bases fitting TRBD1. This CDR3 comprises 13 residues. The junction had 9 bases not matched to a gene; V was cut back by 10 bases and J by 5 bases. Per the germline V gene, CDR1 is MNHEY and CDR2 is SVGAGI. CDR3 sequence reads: CATSADRVYGYTF. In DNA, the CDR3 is TGTGCCACATCCGCGGACAGGGTGTATGGCTACACCTTC.

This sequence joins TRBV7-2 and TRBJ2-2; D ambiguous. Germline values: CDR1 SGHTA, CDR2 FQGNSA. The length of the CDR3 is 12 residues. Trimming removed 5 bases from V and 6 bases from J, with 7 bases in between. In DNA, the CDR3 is TGTGCCAGCAGCCAACTGTCCGGGGAGCTGTTTTTT. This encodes CASSQLSGELFF.

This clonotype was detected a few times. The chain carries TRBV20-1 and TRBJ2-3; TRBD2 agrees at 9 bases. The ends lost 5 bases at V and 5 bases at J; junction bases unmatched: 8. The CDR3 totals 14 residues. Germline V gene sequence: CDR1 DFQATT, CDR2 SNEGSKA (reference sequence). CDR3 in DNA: TGCAGTGCTCAAATAGCGGGAGAACAAGATACGCAGTATTTT. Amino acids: CSAQIAGEQDTQYF.

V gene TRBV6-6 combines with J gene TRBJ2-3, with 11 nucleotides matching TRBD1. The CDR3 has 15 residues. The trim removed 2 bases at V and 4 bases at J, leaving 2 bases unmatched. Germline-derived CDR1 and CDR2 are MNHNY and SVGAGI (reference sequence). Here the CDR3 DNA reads TGTGCCAGCAGTTACACGGGACAGGGGGCAGATACGCAGTATTTT. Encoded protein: CASSYTGQGADTQYF.

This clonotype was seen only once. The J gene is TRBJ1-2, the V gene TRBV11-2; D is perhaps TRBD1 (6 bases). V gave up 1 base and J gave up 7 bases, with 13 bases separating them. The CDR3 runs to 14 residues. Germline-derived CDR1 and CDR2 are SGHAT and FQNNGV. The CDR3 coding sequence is TGTGCCAGCAGCTTAGTGTGGGGGCGGAGTGGCTACACCTTC. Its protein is CASSLVWGRSGYTF. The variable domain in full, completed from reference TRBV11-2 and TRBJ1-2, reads EAGVAQSPRYKIIEKRQSVAFWCNPISGHATLYWYQQILGQGPKLLIQFQNNGVVDDSQLPKDRFSAERLKGVDSTLKIQPAKLEDSAVYLCASSLVWGRSGYTFGSGTRLTVV.

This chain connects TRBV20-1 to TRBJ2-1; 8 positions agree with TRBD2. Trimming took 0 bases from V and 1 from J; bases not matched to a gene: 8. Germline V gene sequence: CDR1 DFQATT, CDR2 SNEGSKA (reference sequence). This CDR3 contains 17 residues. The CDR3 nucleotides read TGCAGTGCTAGAGACCCCCGGGGGGGCGGGTCCTACAATGAGCAGTTCTTC. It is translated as CSARDPRGGGSYNEQFF.

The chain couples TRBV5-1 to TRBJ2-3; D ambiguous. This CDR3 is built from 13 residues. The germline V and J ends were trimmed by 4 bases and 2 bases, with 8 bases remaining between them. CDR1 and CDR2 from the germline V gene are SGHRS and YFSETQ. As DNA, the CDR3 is TGCGCCAGCAGCCCCATCCACACAGATACGCAGTATTTT. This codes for CASSPIHTDTQYF.

The CDR3 DNA sequence: TGTGCCAGCAGATTGGGACAGACCTCTAAGACCAACGTCCTGACTTTC. This gives the protein CASRLGQTSKTNVLTF. The V gene is TRBV12-3 or TRBV12-4, the J gene TRBJ2-6, with 7 bases lining up with TRBD1. The CDR3 is 16 amino acids. V lost 6 bases, J lost 8 bases, and 13 bases stayed unmatched.

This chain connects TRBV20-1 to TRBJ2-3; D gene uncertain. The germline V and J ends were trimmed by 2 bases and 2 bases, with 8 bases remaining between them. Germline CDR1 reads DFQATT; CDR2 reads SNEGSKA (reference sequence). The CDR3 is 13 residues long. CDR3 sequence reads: CSARNLFTDTQYF. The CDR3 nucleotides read TGCAGTGCTAGAAACTTATTCACAGATACGCAGTATTTT.

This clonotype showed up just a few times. DNA of the CDR3: TGCGCCAGCAGCCAAGATCATAACGGACCCCAAGAGACCCAGTACTTC. This translates into CASSQDHNGPQETQYF. The V gene is TRBV4-3, the J gene TRBJ2-5; D call uncertain. This CDR3 has 16 amino acids. The V gene lost 0 bases and the J gene lost 1 base, with 12 bases spanning the gap. Per germline, CDR1 LGHNA and CDR2 YSLEER.

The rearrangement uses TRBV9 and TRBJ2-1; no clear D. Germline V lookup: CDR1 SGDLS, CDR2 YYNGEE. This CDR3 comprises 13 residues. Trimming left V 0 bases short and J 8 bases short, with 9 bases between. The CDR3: CASSVEVLDEQFF. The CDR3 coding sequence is TGTGCCAGCAGCGTAGAGGTCCTGGATGAGCAGTTCTTC.

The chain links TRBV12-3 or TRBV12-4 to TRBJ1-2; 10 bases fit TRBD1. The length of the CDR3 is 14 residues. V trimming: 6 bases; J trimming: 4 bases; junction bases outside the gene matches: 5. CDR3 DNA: TGTGCCAGCAGGACAGGGACAGGGGTCTATGGCTACACCTTC. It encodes CASRTGTGVYGYTF.

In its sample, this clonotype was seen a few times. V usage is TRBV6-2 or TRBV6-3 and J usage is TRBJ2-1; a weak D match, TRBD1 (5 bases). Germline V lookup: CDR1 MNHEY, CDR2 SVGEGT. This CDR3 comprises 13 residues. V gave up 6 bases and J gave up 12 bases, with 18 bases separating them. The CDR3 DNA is TGTGCCAGCAGCCTAGACCAGGGAAGAGCGCAGTTCTTC. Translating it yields CASSLDQGRAQFF.

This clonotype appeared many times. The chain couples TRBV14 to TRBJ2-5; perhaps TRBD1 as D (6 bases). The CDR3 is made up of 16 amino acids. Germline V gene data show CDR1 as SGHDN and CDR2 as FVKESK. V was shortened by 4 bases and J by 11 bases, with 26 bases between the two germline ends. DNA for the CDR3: TGTGCCAGCAGCCGACGAACAGGGAGTAGGTACAATGAGCAGTACTTC. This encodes CASSRRTGSRYNEQYF.

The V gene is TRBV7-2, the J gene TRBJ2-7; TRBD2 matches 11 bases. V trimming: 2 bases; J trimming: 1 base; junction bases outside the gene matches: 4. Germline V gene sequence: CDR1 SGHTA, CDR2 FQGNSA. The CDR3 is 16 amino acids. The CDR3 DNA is TGTGCCAGCAGCTTAAGCCGACTAGCGGGGTCCTACGAGCAGTACTTC. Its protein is CASSLSRLAGSYEQYF.

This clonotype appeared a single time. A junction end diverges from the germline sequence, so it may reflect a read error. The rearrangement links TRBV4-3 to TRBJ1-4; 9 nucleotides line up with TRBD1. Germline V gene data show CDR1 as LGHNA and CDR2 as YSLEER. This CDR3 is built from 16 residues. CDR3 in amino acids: CASRQEVGTGYEKLFF. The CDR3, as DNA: TGCGCCAGCAGGCAAGAGGTTGGGACAGGGTATGAAAAACTGTTTTTT.

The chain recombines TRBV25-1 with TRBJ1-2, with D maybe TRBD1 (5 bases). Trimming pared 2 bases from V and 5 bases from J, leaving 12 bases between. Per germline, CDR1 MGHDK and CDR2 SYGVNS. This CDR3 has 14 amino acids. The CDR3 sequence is CASSEGGAGYGYTF. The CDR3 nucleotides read TGTGCCAGCAGTGAAGGCGGGGCCGGATATGGCTACACCTTC.

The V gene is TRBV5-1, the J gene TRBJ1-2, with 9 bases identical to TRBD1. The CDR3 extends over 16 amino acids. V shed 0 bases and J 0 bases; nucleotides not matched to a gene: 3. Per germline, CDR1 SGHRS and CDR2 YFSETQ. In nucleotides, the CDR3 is TGCGCCAGCAGCTTGGGGACAGGGGAGCCTAACTATGGCTACACCTTC. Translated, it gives CASSLGTGEPNYGYTF.

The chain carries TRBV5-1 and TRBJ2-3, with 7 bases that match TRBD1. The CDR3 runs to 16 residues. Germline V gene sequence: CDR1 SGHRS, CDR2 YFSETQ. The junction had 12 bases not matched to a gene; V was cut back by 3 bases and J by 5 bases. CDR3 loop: CASSSYQQGPGDTQYF. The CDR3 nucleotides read TGCGCCAGCAGCTCGTACCAACAGGGGCCCGGAGATACGCAGTATTTT.